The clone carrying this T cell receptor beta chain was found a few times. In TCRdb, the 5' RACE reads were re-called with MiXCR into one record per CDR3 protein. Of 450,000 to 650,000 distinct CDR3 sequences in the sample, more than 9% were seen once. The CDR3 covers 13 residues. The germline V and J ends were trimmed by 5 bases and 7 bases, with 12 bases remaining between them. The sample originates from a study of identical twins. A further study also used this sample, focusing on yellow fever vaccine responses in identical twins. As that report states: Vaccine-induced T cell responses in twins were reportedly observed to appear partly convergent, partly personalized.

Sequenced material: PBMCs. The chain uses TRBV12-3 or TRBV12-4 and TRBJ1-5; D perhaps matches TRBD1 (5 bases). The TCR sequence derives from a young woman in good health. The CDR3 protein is CASSDSWGQPQHF. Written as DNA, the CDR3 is TGTGCCAGCAGTGACAGCTGGGGCCAGCCCCAGCATTTT.